This T cell receptor (beta chain) was captured by sequencing in a study of cytomegalovirus exposure and HLA in healthy donors. The germline gives CDR1 GTSNPN, CDR2 SVGIG (reference sequence). This CDR3 contains 14 residues. Between the trimmed V and J ends, which lost 4 bases and 0 bases, there was a span of 10 bases. Produced via immunoSEQ multiplex PCR; TCRdb's table is partial and in-frame only. The sample contains some 120,000 clones, 88% of which appear only once. Study-wide results and caveats: The CMV antigen specificity of three CMV-associated chains was confirmed through in vitro analysis. In a later analysis, first-cohort TCR clusters were found to tend to co-occur in the 120 validation repertoires.

As regards this clone: The antigen remains unidentified.

Sequencing was carried out using PBMCs. V usage is TRBV30 and J usage is TRBJ1-3; tentative D call: TRBD1 (5 bases). This TCR came from a man aged 25-45 years in good health and CMV-seronegative. CDR3 amino acids: CAWTVGGSGNTIYF. The CDR3 DNA is TGTGCCTGGACCGTGGGGGGCTCTGGAAACACCATATATTTT.